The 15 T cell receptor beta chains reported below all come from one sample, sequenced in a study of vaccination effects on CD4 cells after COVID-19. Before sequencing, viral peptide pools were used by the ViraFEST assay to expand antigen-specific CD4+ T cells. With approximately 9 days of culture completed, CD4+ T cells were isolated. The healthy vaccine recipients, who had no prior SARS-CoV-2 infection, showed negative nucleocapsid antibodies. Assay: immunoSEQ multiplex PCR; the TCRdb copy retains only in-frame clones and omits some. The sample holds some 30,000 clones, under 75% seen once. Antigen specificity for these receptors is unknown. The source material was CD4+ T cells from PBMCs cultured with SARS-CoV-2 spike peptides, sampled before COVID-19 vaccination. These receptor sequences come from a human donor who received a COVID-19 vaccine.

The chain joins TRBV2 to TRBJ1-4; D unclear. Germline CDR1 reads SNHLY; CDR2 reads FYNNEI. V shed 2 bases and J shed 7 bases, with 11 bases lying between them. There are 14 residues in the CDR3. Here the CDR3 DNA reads TGTGCCAGCAGTGAATGGGGATCGAGTGAAAAACTGTTTTTT. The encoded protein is CASSEWGSSEKLFF.

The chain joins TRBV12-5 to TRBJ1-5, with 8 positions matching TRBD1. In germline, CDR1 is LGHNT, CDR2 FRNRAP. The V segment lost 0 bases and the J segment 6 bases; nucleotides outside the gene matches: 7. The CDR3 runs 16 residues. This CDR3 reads CASGLVLFQGAQPQHF. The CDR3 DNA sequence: TGTGCTAGTGGTTTGGTACTATTCCAGGGGGCTCAGCCCCAGCATTTT. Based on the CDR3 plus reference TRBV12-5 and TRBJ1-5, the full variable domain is DARVTQTPRHKVTEMGQEVTMRCQPILGHNTVFWYRQTMMQGLELLAYFRNRAPLDDSGMPKDRFSAEMPDATLATLKIQPSEPRDSAVYFCASGLVLFQGAQPQHFGDGTRLSIL.

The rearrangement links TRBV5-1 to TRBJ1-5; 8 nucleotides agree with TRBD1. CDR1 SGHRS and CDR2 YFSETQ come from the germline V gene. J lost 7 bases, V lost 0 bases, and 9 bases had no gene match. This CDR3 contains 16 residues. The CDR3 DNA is TGCGCCAGCAGCTTGGGGGACAGGCAAGGAGGACAGCCCCAGCATTTT. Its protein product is CASSLGDRQGGQPQHF. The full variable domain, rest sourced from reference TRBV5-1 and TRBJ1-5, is KAGVTQTPRYLIKTRGQQVTLSCSPISGHRSVSWYQQTPGQGLQFLFEYFSETQRNKGNFPGRFSGRQFSNSRSEMNVSTLELGDSALYLCASSLGDRQGGQPQHFGDGTRLSIL.

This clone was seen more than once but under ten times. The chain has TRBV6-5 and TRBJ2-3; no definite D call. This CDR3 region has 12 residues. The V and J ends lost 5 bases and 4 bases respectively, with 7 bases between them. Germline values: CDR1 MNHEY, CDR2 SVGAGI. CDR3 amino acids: CASSPNADTQYF. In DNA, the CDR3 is TGTGCCAGCAGTCCAAATGCAGATACGCAGTATTTT.

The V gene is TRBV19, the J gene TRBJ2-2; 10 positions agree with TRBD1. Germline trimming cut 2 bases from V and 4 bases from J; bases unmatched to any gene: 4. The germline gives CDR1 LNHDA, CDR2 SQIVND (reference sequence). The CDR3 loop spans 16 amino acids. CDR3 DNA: TGTGCCAGTAGTATACGGACAGGGGGTATCACCGGGGAGCTGTTTTTT. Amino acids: CASSIRTGGITGELFF.

The CDR3 nucleotides read TGTGCCTGGAGTGTGGGGGACTTAGGGGCCAACACCATATATTTT. This gives the protein CAWSVGDLGANTIYF. This chain uses TRBV30 with TRBJ1-3, with a weak D call TRBD1 (5 bases). Germline V gene sequence: CDR1 GTSNPN, CDR2 SVGIG (reference sequence). Trimming shortened V by 0 bases and J by 7 bases, and 16 bases separated the two germline ends. The CDR3 consists of 15 residues.

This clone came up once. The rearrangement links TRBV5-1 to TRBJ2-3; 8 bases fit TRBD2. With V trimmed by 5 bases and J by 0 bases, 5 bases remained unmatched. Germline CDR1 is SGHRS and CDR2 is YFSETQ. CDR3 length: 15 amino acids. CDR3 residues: CASRGSGTSTDTQYF. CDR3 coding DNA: TGCGCCAGCAGGGGTAGCGGGACTAGCACAGATACGCAGTATTTT.

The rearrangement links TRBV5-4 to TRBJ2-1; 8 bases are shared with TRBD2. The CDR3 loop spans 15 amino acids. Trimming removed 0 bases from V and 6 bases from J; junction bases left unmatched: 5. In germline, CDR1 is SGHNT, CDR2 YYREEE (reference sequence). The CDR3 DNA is TGTGCCAGCAGCTTGGTGGCTAGCGGGCGCAATGAGCAGTTCTTC. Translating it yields CASSLVASGRNEQFF.

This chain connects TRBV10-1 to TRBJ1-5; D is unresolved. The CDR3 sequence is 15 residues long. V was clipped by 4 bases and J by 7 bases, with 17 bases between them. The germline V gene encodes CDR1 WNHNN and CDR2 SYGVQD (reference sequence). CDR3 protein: CASSVFQKEVQPQHF. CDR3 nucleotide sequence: TGCGCCAGCAGTGTGTTCCAGAAGGAGGTCCAGCCCCAGCATTTT.

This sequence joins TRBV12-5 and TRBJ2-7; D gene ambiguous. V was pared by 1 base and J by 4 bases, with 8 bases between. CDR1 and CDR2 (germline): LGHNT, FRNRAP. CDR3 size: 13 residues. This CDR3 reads CASGLETVYEQYF. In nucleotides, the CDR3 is TGTGCTAGTGGTTTGGAGACGGTTTACGAGCAGTACTTC.

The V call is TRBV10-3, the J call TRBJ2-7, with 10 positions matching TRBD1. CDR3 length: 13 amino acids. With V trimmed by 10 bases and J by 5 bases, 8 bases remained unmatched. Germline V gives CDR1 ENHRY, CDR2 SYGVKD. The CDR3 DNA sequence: TGTGCCACTTTGGACAGGGGGATCAACGAGCAGTACTTC. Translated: CATLDRGINEQYF.

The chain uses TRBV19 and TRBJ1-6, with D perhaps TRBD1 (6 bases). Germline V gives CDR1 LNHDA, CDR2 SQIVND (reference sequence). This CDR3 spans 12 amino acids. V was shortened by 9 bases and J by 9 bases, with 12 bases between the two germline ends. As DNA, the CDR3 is TGTGCCAGCGGACAGTCTGGTTCACCCCTCCACTTT. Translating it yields CASGQSGSPLHF.

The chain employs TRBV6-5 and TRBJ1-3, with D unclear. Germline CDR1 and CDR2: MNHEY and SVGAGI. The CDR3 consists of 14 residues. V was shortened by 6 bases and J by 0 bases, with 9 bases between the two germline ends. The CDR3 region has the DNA TGTGCCAGCAGGGGCTCGTTCTCTGGAAACACCATATATTTT. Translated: CASRGSFSGNTIYF.

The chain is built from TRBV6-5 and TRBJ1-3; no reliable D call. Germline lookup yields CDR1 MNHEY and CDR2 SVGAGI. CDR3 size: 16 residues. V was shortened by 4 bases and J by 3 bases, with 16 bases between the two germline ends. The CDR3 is CASSSRHLVGGNTIYF. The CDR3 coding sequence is TGTGCCAGCAGTTCTAGGCATCTGGTGGGTGGAAACACCATATATTTT.

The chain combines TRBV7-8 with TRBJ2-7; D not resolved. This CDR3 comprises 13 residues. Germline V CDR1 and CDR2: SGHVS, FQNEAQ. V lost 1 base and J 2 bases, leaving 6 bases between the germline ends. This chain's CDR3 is CASSLGRAYEQYF. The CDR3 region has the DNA TGTGCCAGCAGCTTAGGACGAGCCTACGAGCAGTACTTC.